This T cell receptor beta chain was sequenced for a study of blood T cell repertoires in COVID-19. For the study at large: COVID-19 samples collected from the United States, Italy and Spain covered acute and convalescent phases. PBMCs, B-cell-depleted T cells, or T cells provided the cDNA or gDNA that made up the material.

The CDR3 covers 16 residues. V lost 7 bases and J lost 4; bases outside the gene matches: 7. In germline, CDR1 is LGHNT, CDR2 FRNRAP. Authors' methods: Nucleated cell counts were estimated from reference gene primer amplification. Using immunoSEQ multiplex PCR, the repertoire was profiled, and TCRdb retains in-frame clones only, with some absent. The V and J calls and clone size come from that table; D and trimming were worked out from the DNA. The sample holds a few hundred thousand clones; 85% to 90% are singletons and the top ten take roughly 4%. Sequencing was performed on peripheral blood. The chain is built from TRBV12-5 and TRBJ1-6; 10 nucleotides match TRBD1. The source of this sequence is a woman aged 45-65 years with active or convalescent COVID-19. The CDR3 nucleotides are TGTGCTAGTGCTTTAGGGGACAGGGGATATAATTCACCCCTCCACTTT. It is translated as CASALGDRGYNSPLHF.